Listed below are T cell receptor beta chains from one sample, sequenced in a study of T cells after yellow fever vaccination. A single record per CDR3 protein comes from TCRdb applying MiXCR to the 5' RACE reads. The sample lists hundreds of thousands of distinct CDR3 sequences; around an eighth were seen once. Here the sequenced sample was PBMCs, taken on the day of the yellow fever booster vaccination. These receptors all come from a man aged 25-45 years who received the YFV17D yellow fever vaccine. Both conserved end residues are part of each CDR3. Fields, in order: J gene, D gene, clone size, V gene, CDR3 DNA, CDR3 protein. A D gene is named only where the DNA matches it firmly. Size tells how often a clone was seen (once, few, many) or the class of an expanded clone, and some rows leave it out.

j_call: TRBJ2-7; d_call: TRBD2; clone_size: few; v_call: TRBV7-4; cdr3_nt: TGTGCCAGCAGCGGCGGGACTAGCGGGTGGAAATCCTACGAGCAGTACTTC; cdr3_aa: CASSGGTSGWKSYEQYF
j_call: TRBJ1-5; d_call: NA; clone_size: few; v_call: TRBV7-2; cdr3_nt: TGTGCCAGCAGCTTATTGATCGGGAATCAGCCCCAGCATTTT; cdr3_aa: CASSLLIGNQPQHF
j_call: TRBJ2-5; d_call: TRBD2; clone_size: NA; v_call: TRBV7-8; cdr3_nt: TGTGCCAGCAGCTTAGGGATCGTTACTAGCGGCGAGCAGACCCAGTACTTC; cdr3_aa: CASSLGIVTSGEQTQYF
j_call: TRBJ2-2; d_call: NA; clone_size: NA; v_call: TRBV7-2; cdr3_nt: TGTGCCAGCAGCTTAGGGCAGGGGGGAAACACCGGGGAGCTGTTTTTT; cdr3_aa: CASSLGQGGNTGELFF
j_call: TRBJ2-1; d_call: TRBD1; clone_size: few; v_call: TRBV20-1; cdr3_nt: TGCAGTGCTTCGACCCCCGGGACAGGGGAGCAGTTCTTC; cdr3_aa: CSASTPGTGEQFF
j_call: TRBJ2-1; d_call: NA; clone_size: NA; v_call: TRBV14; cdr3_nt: TGTGCCAGCAGCCAGGCACTAGCATACAATGAGCAGTTCTTC; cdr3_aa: CASSQALAYNEQFF
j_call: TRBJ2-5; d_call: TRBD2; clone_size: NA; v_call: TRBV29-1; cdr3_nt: TGCAGCGTTACACAGCTAGCGGGATGGGGGGAGACCCAGTACTTC; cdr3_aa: CSVTQLAGWGETQYF
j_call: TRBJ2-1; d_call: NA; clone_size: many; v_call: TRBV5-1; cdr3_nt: TGCGCCAGCAGCTTGGCGGTGGCTGAGCAGTTCTTC; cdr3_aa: CASSLAVAEQFF
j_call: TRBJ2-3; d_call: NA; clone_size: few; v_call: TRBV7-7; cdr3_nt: TGTGCCAGCAGCGGGGACGGCCGGACGGCTACGCAGTATTTT; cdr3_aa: CASSGDGRTATQYF
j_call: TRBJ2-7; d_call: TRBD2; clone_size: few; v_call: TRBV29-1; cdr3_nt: TGCAGCGGAGGGGGACTAGCGGGAGCTTTCTACGAGCAGTACTTC; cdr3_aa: CSGGGLAGAFYEQYF
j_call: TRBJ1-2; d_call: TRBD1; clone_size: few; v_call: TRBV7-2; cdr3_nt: TGTGCCAGCAGCTCCTTGACAGGGGCTAGGTTTGGCTACACCTTC; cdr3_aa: CASSSLTGARFGYTF
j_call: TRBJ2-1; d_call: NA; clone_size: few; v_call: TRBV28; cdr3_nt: TGTGCCGCACAACGTGGGCGGGCCTCGGGGGAGCAGTTCTTC; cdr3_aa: CAAQRGRASGEQFF
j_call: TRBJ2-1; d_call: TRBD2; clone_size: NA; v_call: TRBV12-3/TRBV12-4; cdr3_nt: TGTGCCAGCACCAATTCGGGGGGGGCTGAGCAGTTCTTC; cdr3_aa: CASTNSGGAEQFF
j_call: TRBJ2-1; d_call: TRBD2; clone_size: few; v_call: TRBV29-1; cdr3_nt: TGCAGCGTTGCTTTTCGCGGGAGGTACAATGAGCAGTTCTTC; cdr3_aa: CSVAFRGRYNEQFF
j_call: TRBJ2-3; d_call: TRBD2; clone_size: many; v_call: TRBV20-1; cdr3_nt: TGCAGTGCTAGAGATCTACTAGCGGGAGAAAGAGATACGCAGTATTTT; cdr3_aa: CSARDLLAGERDTQYF
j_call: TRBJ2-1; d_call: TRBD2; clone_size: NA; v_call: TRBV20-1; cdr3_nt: TGCAGTGCTAGAAGGACTAGCAATGAGCAGTTCTTC; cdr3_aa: CSARRTSNEQFF
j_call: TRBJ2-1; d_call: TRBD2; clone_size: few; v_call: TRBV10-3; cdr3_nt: TGTGCCATGACTAGCGGGATTTACAATGAGCAGTTCTTC; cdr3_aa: CAMTSGIYNEQFF
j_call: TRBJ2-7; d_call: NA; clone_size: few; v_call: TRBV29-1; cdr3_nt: TGCAGCGTTTTCGGTGGCTACGAGCAGTACTTC; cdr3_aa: CSVFGGYEQYF
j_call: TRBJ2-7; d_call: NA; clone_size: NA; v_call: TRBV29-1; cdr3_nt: TGCAGCGTTGAAGGCAGTTCAAACTCCTACGAGCAGTACTTC; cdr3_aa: CSVEGSSNSYEQYF
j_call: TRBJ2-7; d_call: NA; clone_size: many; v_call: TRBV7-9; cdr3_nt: TGTGCCAGCAGCTTAGCCGGGGCCACCTACGAGCAGTACTTC; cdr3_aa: CASSLAGATYEQYF
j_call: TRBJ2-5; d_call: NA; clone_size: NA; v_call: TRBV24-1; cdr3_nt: TGTGCCACCAGTGACCCGTCCAGCAGGGTACCAGAGACCCAGTACTTC; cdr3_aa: CATSDPSSRVPETQYF
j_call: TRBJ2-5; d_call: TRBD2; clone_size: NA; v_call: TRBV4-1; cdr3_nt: TGCGCCAGCAGCCAAGGTCGCGGGAGGGCCCCGGAGACCCAGTACTTC; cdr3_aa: CASSQGRGRAPETQYF
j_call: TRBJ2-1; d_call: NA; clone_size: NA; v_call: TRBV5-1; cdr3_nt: TGCGCCAGCAGCTCCCACACGTCGTCCTACAATGAGCAGTTCTTC; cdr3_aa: CASSSHTSSYNEQFF
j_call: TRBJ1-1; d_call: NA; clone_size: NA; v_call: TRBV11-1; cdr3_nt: TGTGCCAGCAGCTTGTTCCTTGTAAGGATGGACGTCGACACTGAAGCTTTCTTT; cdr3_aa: CASSLFLVRMDVDTEAFF
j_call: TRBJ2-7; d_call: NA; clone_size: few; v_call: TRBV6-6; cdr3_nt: TGTGCCAGCAGTTTCCCTCCCCCCGGCGAGCAGTACTTC; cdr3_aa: CASSFPPPGEQYF
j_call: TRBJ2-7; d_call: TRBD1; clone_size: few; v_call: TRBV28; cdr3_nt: TGTGCCATCCGCCGGACAGGAAGCTCCTACGAGCAGTACTTC; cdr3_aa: CAIRRTGSSYEQYF
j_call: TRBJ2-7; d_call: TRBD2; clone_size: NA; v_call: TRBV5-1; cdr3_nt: TGCGCCAGCAGCTTTACTAGCGGGAGGCAATACGAGCAGTACTTC; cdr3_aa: CASSFTSGRQYEQYF
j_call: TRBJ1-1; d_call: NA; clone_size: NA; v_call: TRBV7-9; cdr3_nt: TGTGCCAGCAGCATTCAGGGCGTCGGCACTGGAGCTTTCTTT; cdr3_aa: CASSIQGVGTGAFF
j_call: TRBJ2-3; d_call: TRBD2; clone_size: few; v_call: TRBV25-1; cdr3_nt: TGTGCCAGCAGGCGGGGGGGCCCTCGGTATTTT; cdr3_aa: CASRRGGPRYF
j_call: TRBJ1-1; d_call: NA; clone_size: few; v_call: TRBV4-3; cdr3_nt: TGCGCCAGCAGCCCGTGGGCGCTCACTGAAGCTTTCTTT; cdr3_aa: CASSPWALTEAFF
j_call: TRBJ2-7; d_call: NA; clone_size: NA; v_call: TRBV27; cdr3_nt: TGTGCCAGCAGTTCCCACTGGACTTTCAGCGAGCAGTACTTC; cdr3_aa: CASSSHWTFSEQYF
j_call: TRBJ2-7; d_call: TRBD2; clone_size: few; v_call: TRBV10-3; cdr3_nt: TGTGCCATCAGTGAGTCTCGGACTAGCGTTTTCTACGAGCAGTACTTC; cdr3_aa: CAISESRTSVFYEQYF
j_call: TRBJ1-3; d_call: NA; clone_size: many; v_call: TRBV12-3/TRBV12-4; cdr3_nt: TGTGCCAGCAGCTTGACCGGAAACACCATATATTTT; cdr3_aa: CASSLTGNTIYF